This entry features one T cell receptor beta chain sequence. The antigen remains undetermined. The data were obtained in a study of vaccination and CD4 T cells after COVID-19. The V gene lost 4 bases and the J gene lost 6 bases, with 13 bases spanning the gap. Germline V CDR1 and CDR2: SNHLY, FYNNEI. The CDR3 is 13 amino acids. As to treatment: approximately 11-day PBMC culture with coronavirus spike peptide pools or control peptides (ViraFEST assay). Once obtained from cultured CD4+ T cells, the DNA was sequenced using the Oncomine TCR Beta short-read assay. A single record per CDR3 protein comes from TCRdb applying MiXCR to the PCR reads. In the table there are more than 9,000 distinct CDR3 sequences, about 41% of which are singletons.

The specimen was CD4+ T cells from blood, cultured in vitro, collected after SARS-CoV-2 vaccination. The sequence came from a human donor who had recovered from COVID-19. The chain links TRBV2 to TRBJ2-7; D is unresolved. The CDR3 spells CASSGGRLIEQYF. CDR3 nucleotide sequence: TGTGCCAGCAGTGGGGGTAGATTGATCGAGCAGTACTTC.